This is a list of T cell receptor beta chains from one sample in a study of somatic mutations in cytotoxic T cells in rheumatoid arthritis. TCRdb keeps only in-frame clones here, not all; method: immunoSEQ multiplex PCR. The sample contains roughly 11,000 clones, approximately 71% of which appear only once. Sequenced: CD8+ T cells sorted from blood. Receptors originate from an adult with rheumatoid arthritis. CDR3s include the opening cysteine and the closing phenylalanine or tryptophan. D genes are given only for firm matches.

v_gene: TRBV29-1
d_gene: NA
j_gene: TRBJ2-3
CDR3aa: CSVTPYITTDTQYF

v_gene: TRBV27
d_gene: NA
j_gene: TRBJ2-7
CDR3aa: CASSTGHHEQYF

v_gene: TRBV6-6
d_gene: TRBD1
j_gene: TRBJ1-1
CDR3aa: CASSPQGGGTEAFF

v_gene: TRBV6-5
d_gene: NA
j_gene: TRBJ1-1
CDR3aa: CATINRAAEAFF

v_gene: TRBV4-2
d_gene: TRBD2
j_gene: TRBJ2-1
CDR3aa: CASSRTSGVLNEQFF

v_gene: TRBV7-2
d_gene: NA
j_gene: TRBJ2-1
CDR3aa: CASSSTVYNEQFF

v_gene: TRBV5-1
d_gene: TRBD1
j_gene: TRBJ2-7
CDR3aa: CASSTGTAAYEQYF

v_gene: TRBV29-1
d_gene: NA
j_gene: TRBJ2-2
CDR3aa: CSVVDSGGPHTGELFF

v_gene: TRBV28
d_gene: NA
j_gene: TRBJ1-5
CDR3aa: CASKGTATSNQPQHF

v_gene: TRBV4-1
d_gene: TRBD1
j_gene: TRBJ2-7
CDR3aa: CASSQDGTGAYEQYF

v_gene: TRBV6-6
d_gene: NA
j_gene: TRBJ2-5
CDR3aa: CASREETQYF

v_gene: TRBV7-3
d_gene: NA
j_gene: TRBJ2-1
CDR3aa: CASSLSGGNNEQFF

v_gene: TRBV7-9
d_gene: NA
j_gene: TRBJ1-5
CDR3aa: CASSTEDSSWSNQPQHF

v_gene: TRBV6-5
d_gene: NA
j_gene: TRBJ1-6
CDR3aa: CASSWQGWTPLHF

v_gene: TRBV19
d_gene: NA
j_gene: TRBJ2-3
CDR3aa: CASSSSMVPDTQYF

v_gene: TRBV19
d_gene: NA
j_gene: TRBJ1-5
CDR3aa: CASKLGNQPQHF

v_gene: TRBV11-3
d_gene: NA
j_gene: TRBJ2-1
CDR3aa: CASGADGGPYNEQFF

v_gene: TRBV7-9
d_gene: NA
j_gene: TRBJ2-7
CDR3aa: CASSPRYSYEQYF

v_gene: TRBV28
d_gene: NA
j_gene: TRBJ2-6
CDR3aa: CASSLRQTGANVLTF

v_gene: TRBV4-1
d_gene: NA
j_gene: TRBJ2-4
CDR3aa: CASSQDNIQYF

v_gene: TRBV19
d_gene: NA
j_gene: TRBJ2-1
CDR3aa: CASSRWSGNEQFF

v_gene: TRBV6-6
d_gene: NA
j_gene: TRBJ2-1
CDR3aa: CASSYGTSHNEQFF

v_gene: TRBV6-5
d_gene: NA
j_gene: TRBJ1-1
CDR3aa: CASSYSKRGNTEAFF

v_gene: TRBV10-3
d_gene: NA
j_gene: TRBJ1-3
CDR3aa: CAISSTGRRHGNTIYF

v_gene: TRBV7-6
d_gene: NA
j_gene: TRBJ1-4
CDR3aa: CASSSYRDTSNEKLFF

v_gene: TRBV28
d_gene: NA
j_gene: TRBJ2-3
CDR3aa: CASSFSRGTSTDTQYF

v_gene: TRBV11-2
d_gene: TRBD1
j_gene: TRBJ2-5
CDR3aa: CASSARQGAETQYF

v_gene: TRBV7-3
d_gene: NA
j_gene: TRBJ2-5
CDR3aa: CASSQGGVGETQYF

v_gene: TRBV9
d_gene: TRBD2
j_gene: TRBJ2-7
CDR3aa: CASSPTEAGSSYEQYF